The 5 T cell receptor beta chains given below trace back to one sample, sequenced in a study of cytomegalovirus exposure and HLA in healthy donors. 13 Jbeta primers and 60 Vbeta primers were used for the PCR. TCRdb's copy holds only in-frame clones and misses some; the assay was immunoSEQ multiplex PCR. Of 190,000 or so clones in the sample, roughly 87% were seen once. The source material was PBMCs. The receptor source for this set is a man in his forties or fifties in good health and CMV-seronegative.

This chain joins TRBV9 and TRBJ1-3; weak D call: TRBD1 (5 bases). Germline V gene lookup returns CDR1 SGDLS and CDR2 YYNGEE. The CDR3 is 16 residues long. Trimming took off 4 bases at V and 2 bases at J, with 16 bases between the two ends. In nucleotides, the CDR3 is TGTGCCAGCAGCACCCAGGGAAATTTCGCTGGAAACACCATATATTTT. It translates to CASSTQGNFAGNTIYF.

The chain combines TRBV25-1 with TRBJ2-7; 10 bases map to TRBD1. With V trimmed by 3 bases and J by 5 bases, 7 bases remained unmatched. The CDR3 covers 15 residues. The germline CDR1 and CDR2 sequences are MGHDK and SYGVNS. CDR3 sequence reads: CASSDPGTGENEQYF. CDR3 DNA: TGTGCCAGCAGTGACCCCGGGACAGGGGAGAACGAGCAGTACTTC.

The chain has TRBV18 and TRBJ1-1, with unresolved D. Trimming took off 2 bases at V and 7 bases at J, with 11 bases between the two ends. The CDR3 is made up of 13 amino acids. Germline assignment: CDR1 KGHSH and CDR2 LQKENI. The CDR3 DNA sequence: TGTGCCAGCTCACCATTGGGAGGGATTGAAGCTTTCTTT. Protein product: CASSPLGGIEAFF.

The CDR3 protein is CASSLDQGALYGYTF. For the CDR3, the DNA is TGTGCCAGCAGCTTAGACCAGGGCGCCCTCTATGGCTACACCTTC. The J gene is TRBJ1-2, the V gene TRBV7-2, with D maybe TRBD1 (5 bases). The CDR3 contains 15 residues. V was clipped by 1 base and J by 4 bases, with 13 bases between them. Germline CDR1 is SGHTA and CDR2 is FQGNSA.

The table lists this clone with a count of one. The V gene is TRBV30, the J gene TRBJ1-1; 9 bases are a match to TRBD1. Germline assignment: CDR1 GTSNPN and CDR2 SVGIG (reference sequence). CDR3 length: 16 residues. The junction had 5 bases not matched to a gene; V was cut back by 0 bases and J by 0 bases. This CDR3 is CAWSVTTGGMNTEAFF. Here the CDR3 DNA reads TGTGCCTGGAGTGTGACGACAGGGGGAATGAACACTGAAGCTTTCTTT.